The T cell receptor beta chain under discussion was sequenced for a study of cytomegalovirus exposure and HLA in healthy donors. Findings and limits, study-wide: Some public TCRs appeared in many individuals, while most sequences were rare.

60 Vbeta and 13 Jbeta primers were used in PCR. The repertoire was sequenced with immunoSEQ multiplex PCR; TCRdb's copy has only in-frame clones and lacks some. Of 150,000 to 200,000 clones detected, 70% to 85% appear once; the ten largest clones hold approximately 0.73%. On this clone itself: Its antigen is still unknown.

This receptor was identified in a woman in her thirties or forties in good health and CMV-seronegative. The sequencing input was PBMCs.

DNA for the CDR3: TGTGCCAGCAGTGATGTCGGAGAGACCCAGTACTTC. It encodes CASSDVGETQYF. The rearrangement uses TRBV2 and TRBJ2-5; no definite D call. Germline assignment: CDR1 SNHLY and CDR2 FYNNEI. V was shortened by 3 bases and J by 4 bases, with 6 bases between the two germline ends. This CDR3 has 12 amino acids.